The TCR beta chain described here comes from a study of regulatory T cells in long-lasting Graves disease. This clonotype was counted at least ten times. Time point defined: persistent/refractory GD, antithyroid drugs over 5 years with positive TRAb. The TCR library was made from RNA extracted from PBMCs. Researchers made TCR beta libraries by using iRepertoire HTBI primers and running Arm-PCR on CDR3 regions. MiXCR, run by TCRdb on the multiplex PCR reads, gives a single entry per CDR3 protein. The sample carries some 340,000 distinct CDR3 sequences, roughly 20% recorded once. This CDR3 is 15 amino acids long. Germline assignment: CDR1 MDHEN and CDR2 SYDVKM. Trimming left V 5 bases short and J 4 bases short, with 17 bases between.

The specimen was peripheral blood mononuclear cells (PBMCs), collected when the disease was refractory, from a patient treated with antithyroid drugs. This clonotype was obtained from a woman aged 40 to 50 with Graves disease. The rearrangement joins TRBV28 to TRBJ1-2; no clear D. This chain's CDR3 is CASSIRGGSFYGYTF. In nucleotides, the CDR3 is TGTGCCAGCAGTATTCGAGGCGGTTCATTCTATGGCTACACCTTC.